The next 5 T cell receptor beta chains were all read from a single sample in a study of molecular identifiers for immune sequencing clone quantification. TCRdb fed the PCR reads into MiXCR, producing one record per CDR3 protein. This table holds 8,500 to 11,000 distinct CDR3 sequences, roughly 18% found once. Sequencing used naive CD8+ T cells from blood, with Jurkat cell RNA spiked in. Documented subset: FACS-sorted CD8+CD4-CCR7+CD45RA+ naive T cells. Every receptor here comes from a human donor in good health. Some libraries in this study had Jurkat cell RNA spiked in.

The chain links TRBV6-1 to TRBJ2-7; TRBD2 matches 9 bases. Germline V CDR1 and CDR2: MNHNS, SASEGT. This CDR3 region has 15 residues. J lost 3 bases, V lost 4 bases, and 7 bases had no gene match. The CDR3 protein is CASSVWTSEGYEQYF. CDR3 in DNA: TGTGCCAGCAGTGTATGGACTAGCGAGGGCTACGAGCAGTACTTC.

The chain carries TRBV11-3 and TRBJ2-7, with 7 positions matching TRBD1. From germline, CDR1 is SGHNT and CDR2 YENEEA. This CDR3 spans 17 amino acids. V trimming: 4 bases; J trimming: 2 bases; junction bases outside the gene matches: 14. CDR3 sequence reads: CASSSNQYRDRTYEQYF. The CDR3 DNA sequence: TGTGCCAGCAGCTCCAATCAATACCGGGACAGAACCTACGAGCAGTACTTC.

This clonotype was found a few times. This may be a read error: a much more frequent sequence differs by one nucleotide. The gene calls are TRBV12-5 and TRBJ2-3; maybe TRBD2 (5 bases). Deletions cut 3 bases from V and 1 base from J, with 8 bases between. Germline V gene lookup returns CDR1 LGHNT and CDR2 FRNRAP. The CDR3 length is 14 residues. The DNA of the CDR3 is TGTGCTAGTGGTTTTCGGGGTGGCACAGATACGCAGTATTTT. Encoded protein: CASGFRGGTDTQYF.

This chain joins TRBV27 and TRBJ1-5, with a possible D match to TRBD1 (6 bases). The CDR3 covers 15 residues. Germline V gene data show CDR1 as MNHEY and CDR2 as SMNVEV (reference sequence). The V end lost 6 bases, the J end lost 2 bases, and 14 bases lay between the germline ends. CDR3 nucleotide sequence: TGTGCCAGCAGCCTGACGCCAGGGGGCAATCAGCCCCAGCATTTT. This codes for CASSLTPGGNQPQHF.

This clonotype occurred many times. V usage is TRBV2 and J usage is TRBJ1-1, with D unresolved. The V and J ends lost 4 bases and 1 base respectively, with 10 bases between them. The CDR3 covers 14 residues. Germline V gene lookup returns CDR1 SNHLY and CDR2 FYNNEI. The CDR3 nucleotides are TGTGCCAGCAGTGCTCCGTCTACGAACACTGAAGCTTTCTTT. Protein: CASSAPSTNTEAFF.